This is a list of T cell receptor beta chains from one sample in a study of T cells after posttransplantation cyclophosphamide. This table comes from immunoSEQ multiplex PCR, and its TCRdb copy is limited to in-frame clones, with some not included. The sample lists tens of thousands of clones, approximately 90% occurring once. Sequenced input: PBMCs. These receptors originate from a woman aged 45 to 65 in good health and a related stem cell transplant donor. CDR3s include the opening cysteine and the closing phenylalanine or tryptophan. D genes are given only for firm matches. Clone size is not always given. Where it is, it says once, few, many or a class for expanded clones.

J gene: TRBJ2-5
D gene: TRBD1
clone size: .
V gene: TRBV5-1
CDR3 protein: CASSRTAPGQRTGRETQYF
CDR3 DNA: TGCGCCAGCAGCAGAACAGCTCCGGGACAGCGGACGGGGCGAGAGACCCAGTACTTC

J gene: TRBJ2-7
D gene: TRBD1
clone size: .
V gene: TRBV28
CDR3 protein: CASSPGTGTEQYF
CDR3 DNA: TGTGCCAGCAGTCCCGGGACAGGGACCGAGCAGTACTTC

J gene: TRBJ2-3
D gene: .
clone size: .
V gene: TRBV6-4
CDR3 protein: CASSEKGDLDTQYF
CDR3 DNA: TGTGCCAGCAGTGAGAAGGGGGATTTGGATACGCAGTATTTT

J gene: TRBJ2-7
D gene: .
clone size: .
V gene: TRBV5-5
CDR3 protein: CASSLGAGVDEQYF
CDR3 DNA: TGTGCCAGCAGCTTGGGGGCAGGGGTGGACGAGCAGTACTTC

J gene: TRBJ2-7
D gene: TRBD2
clone size: .
V gene: TRBV4-1
CDR3 protein: CASSARLAGAYEQYF
CDR3 DNA: TGCGCCAGCAGCGCCCGACTAGCGGGAGCCTACGAGCAGTACTTC

J gene: TRBJ1-3
D gene: TRBD1
clone size: .
V gene: TRBV5-6
CDR3 protein: CASSFGTGGFGNTIYF
CDR3 DNA: TGTGCCAGCAGCTTTGGGACAGGGGGCTTTGGAAACACCATATATTTT

J gene: TRBJ2-5
D gene: TRBD2
clone size: .
V gene: TRBV11-3
CDR3 protein: CASSSGTSGRKTQYF
CDR3 DNA: TGTGCCAGCAGCTCAGGGACTAGCGGGAGAAAGACCCAGTACTTC

J gene: TRBJ2-3
D gene: TRBD1
clone size: .
V gene: TRBV18
CDR3 protein: CASSQYGTGGEDTQYF
CDR3 DNA: TGTGCCAGCTCTCAATACGGGACAGGGGGTGAGGATACGCAGTATTTT

J gene: TRBJ1-5
D gene: .
clone size: .
V gene: TRBV27
CDR3 protein: CASSAGQMYSNQPQHF
CDR3 DNA: TGTGCCAGCAGCGCCGGACAGATGTATAGCAATCAGCCCCAGCATTTT

J gene: TRBJ2-3
D gene: .
clone size: .
V gene: TRBV13
CDR3 protein: CASSLDPGADTQYF
CDR3 DNA: TGTGCCAGCAGCTTAGATCCGGGAGCGGATACGCAGTATTTT

J gene: TRBJ1-1
D gene: .
clone size: .
V gene: TRBV14
CDR3 protein: CASSLDSNTEAFF
CDR3 DNA: TGTGCCAGCAGCCTCGACTCGAACACTGAAGCTTTCTTT

J gene: TRBJ2-5
D gene: .
clone size: .
V gene: TRBV29-1
CDR3 protein: CSVEEWRGRQETQYF
CDR3 DNA: TGCAGCGTTGAGGAGTGGAGGGGCCGCCAAGAGACCCAGTACTTC

J gene: TRBJ2-7
D gene: TRBD2
clone size: .
V gene: TRBV30
CDR3 protein: CAWSVRLAGGILGEQYF
CDR3 DNA: TGTGCCTGGAGCGTTAGACTAGCGGGAGGCATCCTGGGTGAGCAGTACTTC

J gene: TRBJ2-7
D gene: .
clone size: few
V gene: TRBV6-1
CDR3 protein: CASSERWRQGGEQYF
CDR3 DNA: TGTGCCAGCAGTGAAAGGTGGAGACAGGGAGGCGAGCAGTACTTC

J gene: TRBJ2-7
D gene: TRBD1
clone size: .
V gene: TRBV7-2
CDR3 protein: CASSLTPDRAYYEQYF
CDR3 DNA: TGTGCCAGCAGTTTGACCCCGGACAGGGCATACTACGAGCAGTACTTC

J gene: TRBJ2-1
D gene: TRBD2
clone size: .
V gene: TRBV4-2
CDR3 protein: CASSQDGLAGEYNEQFF
CDR3 DNA: TGTGCCAGCAGCCAAGATGGACTAGCGGGGGAATACAATGAGCAGTTCTTC

J gene: TRBJ1-5
D gene: TRBD1
clone size: .
V gene: TRBV27
CDR3 protein: CASSLSGQGGNQPQHF
CDR3 DNA: TGTGCCAGCAGTTTATCTGGACAGGGGGGTAATCAGCCCCAGCATTTT

J gene: TRBJ2-3
D gene: TRBD2
clone size: .
V gene: TRBV5-1
CDR3 protein: CASSPGGAPSTDTQYF
CDR3 DNA: TGCGCCAGCAGCCCCGGGGGGGCCCCCAGCACAGATACGCAGTATTTT

J gene: TRBJ1-5
D gene: .
clone size: .
V gene: TRBV6-5
CDR3 protein: CASSATDSNQPQHF
CDR3 DNA: TGTGCCAGCAGTGCCACAGATAGCAATCAGCCCCAGCATTTT

J gene: TRBJ2-7
D gene: .
clone size: .
V gene: TRBV7-8
CDR3 protein: CASSSLGYEQYF
CDR3 DNA: TGTGCCAGCAGCTCCCTCGGGTACGAGCAGTACTTC

J gene: TRBJ2-7
D gene: .
clone size: .
V gene: TRBV29-1
CDR3 protein: CSLPPPNGGSAYEQYF
CDR3 DNA: TGCAGCCTTCCCCCCCCCAACGGCGGATCAGCCTACGAGCAGTACTTC

J gene: TRBJ1-1
D gene: .
clone size: once
V gene: TRBV10-1
CDR3 protein: CASSVGGGSTEAFF
CDR3 DNA: TGCGCCAGCAGTGTGGGGGGAGGGAGCACTGAAGCTTTCTTT

J gene: TRBJ2-2
D gene: .
clone size: .
V gene: TRBV19
CDR3 protein: CASSSTITGELFF
CDR3 DNA: TGTGCCAGTAGCTCGACTATAACCGGGGAGCTGTTTTTT

J gene: TRBJ2-3
D gene: TRBD2
clone size: .
V gene: TRBV19
CDR3 protein: CASSKREGGLAGLADTQYF
CDR3 DNA: TGTGCCAGTAGTAAGAGGGAGGGGGGACTAGCGGGCTTGGCAGATACGCAGTATTTT

J gene: TRBJ2-3
D gene: TRBD1
clone size: .
V gene: TRBV6-5
CDR3 protein: CASSRGQGADTQYF
CDR3 DNA: TGTGCCAGCAGTAGGGGACAGGGGGCAGATACGCAGTATTTT

J gene: TRBJ1-1
D gene: .
clone size: .
V gene: TRBV30
CDR3 protein: CAWRALTGPNTEAFF
CDR3 DNA: TGTGCCTGGAGGGCCCTGACAGGACCGAACACTGAAGCTTTCTTT

J gene: TRBJ2-7
D gene: .
clone size: .
V gene: TRBV5-1
CDR3 protein: CASSFPGAYEQYF
CDR3 DNA: TGCGCCAGCAGCTTCCCAGGGGCGTACGAGCAGTACTTC

J gene: TRBJ1-2
D gene: .
clone size: .
V gene: TRBV6-6
CDR3 protein: CASSYSFGNYGYTF
CDR3 DNA: TGTGCCAGCAGTTACTCGTTCGGGAACTATGGCTACACCTTC

J gene: TRBJ2-2
D gene: TRBD2
clone size: once
V gene: TRBV28
CDR3 protein: CASSPGTSGNTGELFF
CDR3 DNA: TGTGCCAGCAGTCCCGGGACTAGCGGGAACACCGGGGAGCTGTTTTTT

J gene: TRBJ2-5
D gene: .
clone size: .
V gene: TRBV18
CDR3 protein: CASSPRSDGETQYF
CDR3 DNA: TGTGCCAGCTCTCCCAGATCCGACGGGGAGACCCAGTACTTC

J gene: TRBJ2-7
D gene: .
clone size: .
V gene: TRBV6-5
CDR3 protein: CAARGRSDEQYF
CDR3 DNA: TGTGCCGCCAGGGGCAGATCGGACGAGCAGTACTTC

J gene: TRBJ1-4
D gene: .
clone size: few
V gene: TRBV2
CDR3 protein: CASSESDGATNEKLFF
CDR3 DNA: TGTGCCAGCAGTGAAAGCGACGGAGCAACTAATGAAAAACTGTTTTTT

J gene: TRBJ2-7
D gene: TRBD2
clone size: .
V gene: TRBV5-1
CDR3 protein: CASSPSLRLAGSSYEQYF
CDR3 DNA: TGCGCCAGCAGCCCCTCCCTCAGGCTAGCGGGGAGCTCCTACGAGCAGTACTTC

J gene: TRBJ1-6
D gene: .
clone size: .
V gene: TRBV13
CDR3 protein: CASSPPVGSNSPLHF
CDR3 DNA: TGTGCCAGCAGCCCCCCCGTGGGCTCAAACTCACCCCTCCACTTT

J gene: TRBJ1-2
D gene: .
clone size: few
V gene: TRBV19
CDR3 protein: CASSTTGSRGYTF
CDR3 DNA: TGTGCCAGTAGTACAACAGGGTCGAGAGGCTACACCTTC

J gene: TRBJ2-1
D gene: .
clone size: .
V gene: TRBV7-2
CDR3 protein: CASSLRWGDHNEQFF
CDR3 DNA: TGTGCCAGCAGCTTACGGTGGGGGGATCACAATGAGCAGTTCTTC

J gene: TRBJ2-2
D gene: .
clone size: .
V gene: TRBV6-1
CDR3 protein: CASSSRLPNTGELFF
CDR3 DNA: TGTGCCAGCAGTTCGCGATTGCCGAACACCGGGGAGCTGTTTTTT

J gene: TRBJ2-7
D gene: .
clone size: once
V gene: TRBV28
CDR3 protein: CASFDRSYEQYF
CDR3 DNA: TGTGCCAGTTTTGACAGATCCTACGAGCAGTACTTC

J gene: TRBJ2-7
D gene: TRBD2
clone size: .
V gene: TRBV18
CDR3 protein: CASSPRRGVTYEQYF
CDR3 DNA: TGTGCCAGCTCACCACGGCGGGGGGTTACCTACGAGCAGTACTTC

J gene: TRBJ2-5
D gene: TRBD2
clone size: .
V gene: TRBV4-2
CDR3 protein: CASSPTLAGEGETQYF
CDR3 DNA: TGTGCCAGCAGTCCGACTCTGGCGGGGGAGGGAGAGACCCAGTACTTC

J gene: TRBJ1-3
D gene: .
clone size: .
V gene: TRBV18
CDR3 protein: CASSPPGEAGNTIYF
CDR3 DNA: TGTGCCAGCTCACCACCGGGAGAGGCAGGAAACACCATATATTTT

J gene: TRBJ2-5
D gene: TRBD2
clone size: few
V gene: TRBV5-1
CDR3 protein: CASSPQPGLEQETQYF
CDR3 DNA: TGCGCCAGCAGCCCACAACCCGGACTAGAGCAAGAGACCCAGTACTTC

J gene: TRBJ1-2
D gene: TRBD1
clone size: few
V gene: TRBV28
CDR3 protein: CASTFLDRGNYGYTF
CDR3 DNA: TGTGCCAGCACTTTTCTGGACAGGGGAAACTATGGCTACACCTTC

J gene: TRBJ1-1
D gene: .
clone size: .
V gene: TRBV7-9
CDR3 protein: CASSLDQGSEAFF
CDR3 DNA: TGTGCCAGCAGCTTAGATCAGGGAAGTGAAGCTTTCTTT

J gene: TRBJ1-5
D gene: .
clone size: .
V gene: TRBV21-1
CDR3 protein: CASSKGGHAYHSNQPQHF
CDR3 DNA: TGTGCCAGCAGCAAAGGGGGACACGCGTATCATAGCAATCAGCCCCAGCATTTT

J gene: TRBJ1-2
D gene: TRBD1
clone size: .
V gene: TRBV18
CDR3 protein: CASSPGDSANYGYTF
CDR3 DNA: TGTGCCAGCTCACCGGGGGACAGTGCTAACTATGGCTACACCTTC

J gene: TRBJ1-2
D gene: TRBD1
clone size: .
V gene: TRBV27
CDR3 protein: CASRPNWTGNYGYTF
CDR3 DNA: TGTGCCAGCAGACCGAACTGGACAGGGAACTATGGCTACACCTTC

J gene: TRBJ2-7
D gene: TRBD2
clone size: .
V gene: TRBV28
CDR3 protein: CASSPSGRESYEQYF
CDR3 DNA: TGTGCCAGCAGCCCCAGCGGGAGGGAATCCTACGAGCAGTACTTC

J gene: TRBJ2-5
D gene: TRBD1
clone size: .
V gene: TRBV14
CDR3 protein: CASSQDRRTGGETQYF
CDR3 DNA: TGTGCCAGCAGCCAAGATCGGAGGACAGGGGGGGAGACCCAGTACTTC

J gene: TRBJ2-1
D gene: TRBD2
clone size: .
V gene: TRBV9
CDR3 protein: CASSVVTGTTSDEQFF
CDR3 DNA: TGTGCCAGCAGCGTCGTCACCGGGACTACGTCCGATGAGCAGTTCTTC

J gene: TRBJ2-7
D gene: TRBD2
clone size: once
V gene: TRBV28
CDR3 protein: CASSTDLAGSSYEQYF
CDR3 DNA: TGTGCCAGCAGTACCGATCTAGCGGGGAGCTCCTACGAGCAGTACTTC

J gene: TRBJ2-4
D gene: TRBD1
clone size: once
V gene: TRBV4-1
CDR3 protein: CTSSQEDRGGVNIQYF
CDR3 DNA: TGCACCAGCAGCCAAGAGGACAGGGGGGGAGTAAACATTCAGTACTTC

J gene: TRBJ1-1
D gene: .
clone size: .
V gene: TRBV7-8
CDR3 protein: CASSFLLTEAFF
CDR3 DNA: TGTGCCAGCAGCTTTCTCCTGACTGAAGCTTTCTTT

J gene: TRBJ1-2
D gene: .
clone size: once
V gene: TRBV9
CDR3 protein: CASSVGTEGYGYTF
CDR3 DNA: TGTGCCAGCAGCGTAGGTACAGAGGGCTATGGCTACACCTTC

J gene: TRBJ1-5
D gene: .
clone size: .
V gene: TRBV5-7
CDR3 protein: CAIKDILNQPQHF
CDR3 DNA: TGTGCCATCAAAGACATCCTCAATCAGCCCCAGCATTTT

J gene: TRBJ1-1
D gene: TRBD1
clone size: .
V gene: TRBV6-6
CDR3 protein: CASSYSDRGMTEAFF
CDR3 DNA: TGTGCCAGCAGTTACTCGGACAGGGGGATGACTGAAGCTTTCTTT

J gene: TRBJ2-1
D gene: .
clone size: .
V gene: TRBV30
CDR3 protein: CAWSFGSYNEQFF
CDR3 DNA: TGTGCCTGGAGCTTCGGGTCCTACAATGAGCAGTTCTTC

J gene: TRBJ1-3
D gene: .
clone size: .
V gene: TRBV5-1
CDR3 protein: CASSSYWGQAGNTIYF
CDR3 DNA: TGCGCCAGCAGCTCCTATTGGGGGCAAGCGGGAAACACCATATATTTT